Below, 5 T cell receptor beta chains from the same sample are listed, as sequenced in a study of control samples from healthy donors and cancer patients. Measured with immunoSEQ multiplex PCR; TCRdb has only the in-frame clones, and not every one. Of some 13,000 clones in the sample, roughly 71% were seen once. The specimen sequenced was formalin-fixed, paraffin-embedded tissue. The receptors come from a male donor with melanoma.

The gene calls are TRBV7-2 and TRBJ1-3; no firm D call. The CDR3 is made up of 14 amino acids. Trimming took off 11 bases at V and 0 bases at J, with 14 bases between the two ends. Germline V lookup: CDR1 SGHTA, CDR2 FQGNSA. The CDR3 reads CAGKEGPSGNTIYF. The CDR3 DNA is TGTGCCGGCAAGGAAGGTCCCTCTGGAAACACCATATATTTT.

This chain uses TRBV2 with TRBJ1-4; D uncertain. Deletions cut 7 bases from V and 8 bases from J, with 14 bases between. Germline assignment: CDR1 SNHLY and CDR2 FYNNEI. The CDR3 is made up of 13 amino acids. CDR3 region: CASTREDGEKLFF. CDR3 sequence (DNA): TGTGCCAGCACGAGGGAGGATGGAGAAAAACTGTTTTTT.

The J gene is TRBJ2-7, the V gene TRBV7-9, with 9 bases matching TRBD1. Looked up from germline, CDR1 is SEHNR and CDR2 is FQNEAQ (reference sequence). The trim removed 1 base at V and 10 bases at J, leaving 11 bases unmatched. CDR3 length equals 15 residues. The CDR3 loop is CASSLGSGQGYPQYF. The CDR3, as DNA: TGTGCCAGCAGCTTAGGTTCGGGACAGGGCTACCCCCAGTACTTC.

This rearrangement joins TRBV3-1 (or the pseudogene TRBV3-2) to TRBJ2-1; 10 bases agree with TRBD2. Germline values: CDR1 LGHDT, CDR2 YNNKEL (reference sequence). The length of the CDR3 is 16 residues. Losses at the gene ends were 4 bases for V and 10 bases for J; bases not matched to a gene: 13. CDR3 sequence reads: CASSRRSVASGGEQFF. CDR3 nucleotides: TGTGCCAGCAGCCGGCGCTCGGTTGCTAGCGGGGGCGAGCAGTTCTTC.

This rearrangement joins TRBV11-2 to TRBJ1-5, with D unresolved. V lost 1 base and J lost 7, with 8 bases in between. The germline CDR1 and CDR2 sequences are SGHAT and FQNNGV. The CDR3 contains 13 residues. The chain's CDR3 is CASSLGNEQPQHF. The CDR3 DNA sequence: TGTGCCAGCAGCTTAGGGAATGAGCAGCCCCAGCATTTT.